The present entry profiles one T cell receptor beta chain with its context. This record comes from a study of blood T cell repertoires in COVID-19. Study summary: COVID-19 samples collected from the United States, Italy and Spain covered acute and convalescent phases. The analysed material was cDNA or gDNA that came from T cells, B-cell-depleted T cells, or PBMCs.

Under the authors' procedure: For nucleated cells, counts were estimated from reference gene primer amplification. Assay: immunoSEQ multiplex PCR; the TCRdb copy retains only in-frame clones and omits some. V and J calls and clone size are those listed in that table; D and trimming were worked out from the DNA. The data contain around 150,000 clones, approximately 95% of them singletons. CDR3 length: 15 residues. V gave up 2 bases and J gave up 3 bases, with 10 bases separating them. The germline V gene encodes CDR1 KGHSH and CDR2 LQKENI. The sequenced sample consisted of peripheral blood. This TCR was sampled from a woman in her fifties or sixties with acute or convalescent COVID-19. V is TRBV18 and J is TRBJ1-4, with D perhaps TRBD1 (6 bases). CDR3 DNA: TGTGCCAGCTCACCAAGGCAGGGGCCTAATGAAAAACTGTTTTTT. Its protein product is CASSPRQGPNEKLFF.